Presented here are 18 T cell receptor beta chains from one specimen sequenced in a study of T-cell memory formation after mild COVID-19. Each CDR3 protein gets one entry after TCRdb re-called the 5' RACE reads with MiXCR. The table has 250,000 to 350,000 distinct CDR3 sequences, roughly a fifth seen once. The sequenced sample consisted of PBMCs or a T cell subset sorted from them (not recorded which). These receptors all come from a man aged 18 to 29 who had mild COVID-19 (a few samples of this study predate the infection). Cell type and time point are not known.

Worth noting for this clonotype: An end of the junction does not agree with germline; a read error may underlie this. The chain has TRBV5-6 and TRBJ1-2; D ambiguous. This CDR3 region has 12 residues. Germline CDR1 SGHDT, CDR2 YYEEEE. Here the CDR3 DNA reads TGTGCCAGCAGCTCATTGATCCGGCCTACACATTTC. It is translated as CASSSLIRPTHF.

This clonotype was detected a few times. The V and J genes are TRBV24-1 and TRBJ1-5; D not resolved. CDR3 length: 14 residues. Germline CDR1 and CDR2: KGHDR and SFDVKD. The germline V and J ends were trimmed by 3 bases and 4 bases, with 9 bases remaining between them. DNA for the CDR3: TGTGCCACCAGTGATAACACCTTTAATCAGCCCCAGCATTTT. Translation: CATSDNTFNQPQHF.

This clonotype showed up just a few times. The rearrangement uses TRBV7-9 and TRBJ1-2, with D perhaps matching TRBD1 (5 bases). V was cut by 1 base and J by 7 bases, with 10 bases left in between. This CDR3 contains 13 residues. CDR1 is SEHNR and CDR2 is FQNEAQ in the germline V gene (reference sequence). The CDR3 is CASSLGQGPGYTF. The CDR3 bases are TGTGCCAGCAGCTTAGGGCAGGGCCCTGGCTACACCTTC.

This clonotype was counted ten times or more. V is TRBV12-3 or TRBV12-4 and J is TRBJ2-4; D call uncertain. The CDR3 is 10 amino acids. V lost 6 bases and J lost 8, with 5 bases in between. Here the CDR3 reads CASSGDIQYF. CDR3 sequence (DNA): TGTGCCAGCAGCGGTGACATTCAGTACTTC.

This clonotype was recorded only once. The gene calls are TRBV27 and TRBJ2-2; D is undetermined. Trimming removed 5 bases from V and 6 bases from J, with 10 bases in between. Germline assignment: CDR1 MNHEY and CDR2 SMNVEV (reference sequence). There are 13 residues in the CDR3. The CDR3 loop is CASSLLVAGELFF. CDR3 bases: TGTGCCAGCAGTCTCCTGGTGGCCGGGGAGCTGTTTTTT.

The chain carries TRBV6-4 and TRBJ1-5; D not resolved. The CDR3 length is 16 residues. With 0 bases removed from V and 9 bases from J, the gap between germline ends came to 18 bases. Germline V gene lookup returns CDR1 MRHNA and CDR2 SNTAGT. Here the CDR3 reads CASSDSQRARDGPQHF. CDR3 coding DNA: TGTGCCAGCAGTGACTCTCAGCGTGCCCGTGATGGGCCCCAGCATTTT.

V usage is TRBV5-6 and J usage is TRBJ1-6; D is uncertain. V dropped 7 bases and J dropped 7 bases, with 9 bases sitting between them. Germline CDR1 is SGHDT and CDR2 is YYEEEE. The CDR3 covers 12 residues. The CDR3 here is CASRTQNSPLHF. The CDR3 DNA sequence: TGTGCCAGCCGCACACAGAATTCACCCCTCCACTTT.

This chain joins TRBV28 and TRBJ1-2; the D is unclear. Germline values: CDR1 MDHEN, CDR2 SYDVKM. The CDR3 extends over 11 amino acids. Trimming cost V 3 bases and J 4 bases, with 3 bases left between them. CDR3 DNA: TGTGCCAGCAGTTTCGGCTATGGCTACACCTTC. This gives the protein CASSFGYGYTF.

The rearrangement joins TRBV11-2 to TRBJ2-5; 8 bases are a match to TRBD1. Per germline, CDR1 SGHAT and CDR2 FQNNGV. The CDR3 consists of 14 residues. Unmatched junction bases numbered 4, after V lost 7 bases and J lost 0 bases. CDR3 in amino acids: CASTTGGYQETQYF. The CDR3 region has the DNA TGTGCCAGCACCACAGGGGGGTACCAAGAGACCCAGTACTTC.

This clonotype showed up just a few times. The chain combines TRBV4-3 with TRBJ1-1, with no clear D. In germline, CDR1 is LGHNA, CDR2 YSLEER. Trimming took off 3 bases at V and 5 bases at J, with 10 bases between the two ends. The CDR3 spans 13 residues. CDR3 nucleotide sequence: TGCGCCAGCAGCCACGCCGAATTAACTGAAGCTTTCTTT. Translation gives CASSHAELTEAFF.

This clonotype has more than one count but fewer than ten. CDR3 sequence (DNA): TGTGCCAGCAGTGAACGGACAGGGGGGATCACTGAAGCTTTCTTT. Its protein is CASSERTGGITEAFF. This chain connects TRBV2 to TRBJ1-1, with 10 bases identical to TRBD1. The germline V gene has CDR1 SNHLY and CDR2 FYNNEI. This CDR3 spans 15 amino acids. Germline trimming cut 2 bases from V and 4 bases from J; bases unmatched to any gene: 4.

This clonotype was picked up a small number of times. The chain recombines TRBV5-1 with TRBJ1-2; D unresolved. Trimming shortened V by 4 bases and J by 9 bases, and 22 bases separated the two germline ends. The CDR3 contains 15 residues. Germline assignment: CDR1 SGHRS and CDR2 YFSETQ. In DNA form, the CDR3 reads TGCGCCAGCAGCAAGCAGACGGACGGGGATAGGCGCTACACCTTC. Amino acids: CASSKQTDGDRRYTF.

This chain uses TRBV6-6 with TRBJ2-3; weak D call: TRBD2 (6 bases). The CDR3 has 15 residues. The germline V and J ends were trimmed by 6 bases and 4 bases, with 17 bases remaining between them. Germline V gives CDR1 MNHNY, CDR2 SVGAGI (reference sequence). The CDR3 DNA is TGTGCCAGCAGACTTAGCGGCACCGGCGCAGATACGCAGTATTTT. It translates to CASRLSGTGADTQYF.

This clonotype has a handful of counts. This chain connects TRBV11-2 to TRBJ2-7; D ambiguous. The CDR3 is 10 amino acids. CDR1 is SGHAT, CDR2 FQNNGV, per germline. Trimming removed 3 bases at V and 5 bases at J, with 2 bases between. The DNA for the CDR3 is TGTGCCAGCAGCTTGAACGAGCAGTACTTC. Encoded protein: CASSLNEQYF.

V and J are TRBV6-5 and TRBJ1-3; D is undetermined. Germline V gene lookup returns CDR1 MNHEY and CDR2 SVGAGI. The ends were cut back, 6 bases at V and 9 bases at J, with 12 bases in the middle. This CDR3 has 12 amino acids. The CDR3 loop reads CASSSPRGTIYF. In DNA, the CDR3 is TGTGCCAGCAGCTCCCCCAGAGGCACCATATATTTT.

This rearrangement joins TRBV6-5 to TRBJ2-3; 7 positions match TRBD2. Germline CDR1 MNHEY, CDR2 SVGAGI. The CDR3 totals 12 residues. The junction had 0 bases not matched to a gene; V was cut back by 0 bases and J by 9 bases. CDR3 DNA: TGTGCCAGCAGTTACTCGGGAGGGACGCAGTATTTT. Protein: CASSYSGGTQYF.

V and J are TRBV4-1 and TRBJ2-7; the D gene could be TRBD1 or TRBD2 (5 bases each). V lost 2 bases, J lost 7 bases, and 18 bases lay in between. Per germline, CDR1 MGHRA and CDR2 YSYEKL. There are 15 residues in the CDR3. CDR3 region: CASSQTRQREREQYV. The CDR3 DNA is TGCGCCAGCAGCCAAACCCGACAGAGGGAAAGGGAGCAGTACGTC.

This clonotype occurred many times. The rearrangement uses TRBV4-2 and TRBJ2-2, with 12 positions matching TRBD2. In germline, CDR1 is LGHNA, CDR2 YNFKEQ. This CDR3 comprises 18 residues. After removal of 4 bases from V and 1 base from J, the junction contained 7 bases not matched to a gene. The CDR3 nucleotides are TGTGCCAGCAGCCTATCTAGCGGGGGGGATATGAACACCGGGGAGCTGTTTTTT. It translates to CASSLSSGGDMNTGELFF.